The 8 T cell receptor beta chains in this list originate from one sample, sequenced in a study of beta chain features in type 1 diabetes. The authors reverse transcribed all of the isolated RNA, so sequencing captured expressed TCRB transcripts. TCRdb's table, derived via immunoSEQ multiplex PCR, lists solely in-frame clones and lacks some. The repertoire holds some 230,000 clones, with around 10% as singletons. Material for sequencing was naive CD4+ T cells from blood. The receptor source for this set is a woman between 18 and 29 years old in good health.

This clone came up a few times. The V call is TRBV9, the J call TRBJ2-2; 10 bases map to TRBD2. Trimming cost V 0 bases and J 0 bases; bases outside gene matches: 5. The length of the CDR3 is 18 residues. Per the germline V gene, CDR1 is SGDLS and CDR2 is YYNGEE. In DNA, the CDR3 is TGTGCCAGCAGCGTAGCTAGGACTAGCGGTGCGAACACCGGGGAGCTGTTTTTT. This gives the protein CASSVARTSGANTGELFF.

This clone was seen more than once but under ten times. This chain connects TRBV9 to TRBJ2-1, with no clear D. CDR1 is SGDLS, CDR2 YYNGEE, per germline. The CDR3 is 16 residues long. V was pared by 4 bases and J by 9 bases, with 23 bases between. The CDR3 here is CASSPSQRPSYSEQFF. In nucleotides, the CDR3 is TGTGCCAGCAGCCCATCTCAGCGCCCGAGCTATAGTGAGCAGTTCTTC.

This chain joins TRBV6-1 and TRBJ2-1; 14 bases match TRBD2. Germline lookup yields CDR1 MNHNS and CDR2 SASEGT. J was trimmed by 4 bases and V by 4 bases; bases with no gene match: 3. The CDR3 is 16 amino acids. CDR3 in DNA: TGTGCCAGCAGTGGGACTAGCGGGGGGCGATACAATGAGCAGTTCTTC. This gives the protein CASSGTSGGRYNEQFF.

In its sample, this clone was seen a few times. The chain uses TRBV7-6 and TRBJ2-3; D unclear. In germline, CDR1 is SGHVS, CDR2 FNYEAQ. The CDR3 spans 12 residues. V was shortened by 2 bases and J by 4 bases, with 4 bases between the two germline ends. CDR3 DNA: TGTGCCAGCAGCTTAATCTCAGATACGCAGTATTTT. It translates to CASSLISDTQYF. Supplemented by reference TRBV7-6 and TRBJ2-3, the full variable domain reads GAGVSQSPRYKVTKRGQDVALRCDPISGHVSLYWYRQALGQGPEFLTYFNYEAQQDKSGLPNDRFSAERPEGSISTLTIQRTEQRDSAMYRCASSLISDTQYFGPGTRLTVL.

In this sample, this clone turned up a few times. This chain uses TRBV2 with TRBJ2-1; D might be TRBD2 (5 bases). The V end was cut by 2 bases, the J end by 8 bases, with 13 bases between. The length of the CDR3 is 14 residues. The V gene's germline CDR1 is SNHLY and CDR2 FYNNEI. CDR3 nucleotides: TGTGCCAGCAGTGAATTTGGGCTAGCCTATGAGCAGTTCTTC. Translated: CASSEFGLAYEQFF.

There are a few counts of this clone. This specimen includes other DNA sequences encoding the same CDR3. This chain uses TRBV18 with TRBJ1-5; 11 bases map to TRBD1. The length of the CDR3 is 15 residues. After removal of 3 bases from V and 4 bases from J, the junction contained 2 bases not matched to a gene. The germline CDR1 and CDR2 sequences are KGHSH and LQKENI. The DNA of the CDR3 is TGTGCCAGCTCACCCGGGACAGGGGGGAATCAGCCCCAGCATTTT. Translated: CASSPGTGGNQPQHF.

The chain couples TRBV28 to TRBJ1-1, with D possibly matching TRBD1 (6 bases). The germline V gene has CDR1 MDHEN and CDR2 SYDVKM. The CDR3 covers 12 residues. CDR3 residues: CSSRGSWTEAFF. Here the CDR3 DNA reads TGTTCCTCCAGGGGTTCGTGGACTGAAGCTTTCTTT. Supplemented by reference TRBV28 and TRBJ1-1, the full variable domain reads DVKVTQSSRYLVKRTGEKVFLECVQDMDHENMFWYRQDPGLGLRLIYFSYDVKMKEKGDIPEGYSVSREKKERFSLILESASTNQTSMYLCSSRGSWTEAFFGQGTRLTVV.

The V and J genes are TRBV11-2 and TRBJ1-1, with 9 bases identical to TRBD1. V lost 5 bases to trimming and J lost 4 bases; unmatched junction nucleotides: 11. This CDR3 comprises 16 residues. CDR1 is SGHAT and CDR2 is FQNNGV in the germline V gene. This CDR3 reads CASSLLGQGLGTEAFF. CDR3 nucleotide sequence: TGTGCCAGCAGCCTATTGGGACAGGGTCTGGGCACTGAAGCTTTCTTT.